This record covers a single T cell receptor beta chain. Repertoires were generated with immunoSEQ multiplex PCR, while TCRdb's copy carries only in-frame clones and drops some. The sample comprises about a million clones, 70% to 85% of which are singletons, and more than 0.85% rests with the top ten. Trimming cost V 5 bases and J 5 bases, with 12 bases left between them. The CDR3 totals 14 residues. CDR1 and CDR2 from the germline V gene are SGHVS and FNYEAQ. This sample was included in a study of shared clonotypes between healthy human individuals. The receptor was isolated from a man aged 18 to 30 in good health. Some clones in this sample may be carry-over from other donors' samples. The chain combines TRBV7-6 with TRBJ1-4; D remains ambiguous. Sequencing was done on a sample of memory CD4+ T cells from PBMCs. Subset indicated: CD45RA-negative fraction. The DNA of the CDR3 is TGTGCCAGCAGCCCTGTGGGAATAAATGAAAAACTGTTTTTT. As protein: CASSPVGINEKLFF.